These 24 T cell receptor beta chains originate from one sample sequenced in a study of pediatric ulcerative colitis (dated by TCRdb to 2018 to 2020). The protocol used for the library was the immunoSEQ multiplex PCR assay. The source is immuneACCESS, and TCRdb retained only in-frame sequences with V and J called. Part of the clones is not carried over; for the studies checked, unresolved V genes explain less than half of this, and the remainder is unexplained. For this sample there are roughly 30,000 clones; around 82% appear just once. The biggest ten clones account for about 4.5% of the sample. The sample taken for sequencing was blood. The receptors here all came from a boy aged 5-17 years with severe ulcerative colitis.

This chain uses TRBV6-6 with TRBJ2-1; 8 nucleotides agree with TRBD2. The germline V gene encodes CDR1 MNHNY and CDR2 SVGAGI (reference sequence). The junction had 8 bases not matched to a gene; V was cut back by 8 bases and J by 5 bases. CDR3 length: 14 amino acids. CDR3 amino acids: CASLRGGMDNEQFF. Written as DNA, the CDR3 is TGTGCCAGCCTACGGGGGGGCATGGACAATGAGCAGTTCTTC.

The CDR3 bases are TGTGCCAGCAGCTTGGGGGGGAGGGCCACAGATACGCAGTATTTT. It encodes CASSLGGRATDTQYF. The V gene is TRBV5-6, the J gene TRBJ2-3; 7 nucleotides line up with TRBD2. Per the germline V gene, CDR1 is SGHDT and CDR2 is YYEEEE. The length of the CDR3 is 15 residues. V was pared by 0 bases and J by 2 bases, with 3 bases of the junction left unmatched.

V usage is TRBV4-3 and J usage is TRBJ1-2, with 10 bases fitting TRBD1. From germline, CDR1 is LGHNA and CDR2 YSLEER. The CDR3 covers 17 residues. V was pared by 0 bases and J by 4 bases, with 8 bases of the junction left unmatched. CDR3 in amino acids: CASSQDLTGGMVYGYTF. The CDR3 DNA reads as TGCGCCAGCAGCCAAGATTTGACAGGGGGCATGGTCTATGGCTACACCTTC.

The chain is built from TRBV7-3 and TRBJ2-2; D could derive from TRBD1 or TRBD2 (7 bases each). Germline CDR1 and CDR2: SGHTA and FQGTGA. V lost 5 bases and J lost 6, with 22 bases in between. This CDR3 is built from 17 residues. For the CDR3, the DNA is TGTGCCAGCAGCCCCAGGGGGGGTACCCGTATCTCCGGGGAGCTGTTTTTT. This translates into CASSPRGGTRISGELFF. Combining the CDR3 with reference TRBV7-3 and TRBJ2-2 gives the whole variable domain GAGVSQTPSNKVTEKGKYVELRCDPISGHTALYWYRQSLGQGPEFLIYFQGTGAADDSGLPNDRFFAVRPEGSVSTLKIQRTERGDSAVYLCASSPRGGTRISGELFFGEGSRLTVL.

This clone came up a few times. This sequence joins TRBV19 and TRBJ1-2; D is unclear. V lost 6 bases and J 6 bases, leaving 17 bases between the germline ends. CDR3 length: 14 amino acids. Germline values: CDR1 LNHDA, CDR2 SQIVND (reference sequence). CDR3 nucleotides: TGTGCCAGTAGGAGTGTACCCTTCTCGGATGGCTACACCTTC. It specifies CASRSVPFSDGYTF.

The chain joins TRBV6-5 to TRBJ2-3; possible D gene TRBD2, 6 bases. Germline V gives CDR1 MNHEY, CDR2 SVGAGI. V shed 10 bases and J shed 8 bases, with 16 bases lying between them. The CDR3 covers 12 residues. The CDR3 bases are TGTGCCACCACTCCGGGGCGGGGTACGCAGTATTTT. Its protein is CATTPGRGTQYF.

The chain couples TRBV2 to TRBJ1-1; D uncertain. CDR3 length: 14 residues. The germline V gene encodes CDR1 SNHLY and CDR2 FYNNEI. With 9 bases removed from V and 0 bases from J, the gap between germline ends came to 14 bases. CDR3 DNA: TGTGCCAGGAAAACTGACACGATGAACACTGAAGCTTTCTTT. Translation gives CARKTDTMNTEAFF.

The chain uses TRBV10-3 and TRBJ2-5; possible D gene TRBD2, 5 bases. V was clipped by 2 bases and J by 4 bases, with 8 bases between them. This CDR3 contains 13 residues. The V gene's germline CDR1 is ENHRY and CDR2 SYGVKD. The CDR3 reads CAISETGRETQYF. The CDR3 coding sequence is TGTGCCATCAGTGAGACGGGAAGAGAGACCCAGTACTTC.

This clone was found a few times. V and J are TRBV5-1 and TRBJ2-7; perhaps TRBD2 as D (6 bases). V was clipped by 1 base and J by 2 bases, with 10 bases between them. Germline V CDR1 and CDR2: SGHRS, YFSETQ. The CDR3 extends over 14 amino acids. CDR3 protein: CASSLRRVPYEQYF. The CDR3 bases are TGCGCCAGCAGCTTGAGGAGGGTTCCCTACGAGCAGTACTTC.

The genes are TRBV12-5 and TRBJ2-2; unclear D gene. Germline V gene lookup returns CDR1 LGHNT and CDR2 FRNRAP. The CDR3 length is 19 residues. V lost 0 bases, J lost 2 bases, and 19 bases lay in between. The CDR3 sequence is CASGLVLEFLPGNTGELFF. Written as DNA, the CDR3 is TGTGCTAGTGGTTTGGTGCTAGAGTTCTTGCCGGGCAACACCGGGGAGCTGTTTTTT.

V usage is TRBV9 and J usage is TRBJ1-5; D is uncertain. The CDR3 runs to 14 residues. Trimming removed 3 bases at V and 2 bases at J, with 9 bases between. The germline V gene has CDR1 SGDLS and CDR2 YYNGEE. DNA of the CDR3: TGTGCCAGCAGCGCCGGTGGTGGCAATCAGCCCCAGCATTTT. Translating it yields CASSAGGGNQPQHF.

This chain links TRBV7-9 with TRBJ2-5; D call uncertain. The CDR3 covers 15 residues. Germline lookup yields CDR1 SEHNR and CDR2 FQNEAQ (reference sequence). V was cut by 5 bases and J by 7 bases, with 20 bases left in between. CDR3 bases: TGTGCCAGCAGCGAGTCCGGTCGCGGTTTCGGGACCCAGTACTTC. This encodes CASSESGRGFGTQYF.

For the CDR3, the DNA is TGTGCCAGTAGTCAATATCCCCCGGGCAGGGGAGAAGACGGCTATGGCTACACCTTC. The encoded protein is CASSQYPPGRGEDGYGYTF. This chain connects TRBV19 to TRBJ1-2; TRBD1 is a possible D gene (6 bases). The CDR3 is made up of 19 amino acids. The V end was cut by 5 bases, the J end by 4 bases, with 29 bases between. Germline V gene sequence: CDR1 LNHDA, CDR2 SQIVND (reference sequence). Combining the CDR3 with reference TRBV19 and TRBJ1-2 gives the whole variable domain DGGITQSPKYLFRKEGQNVTLSCEQNLNHDAMYWYRQDPGQGLRLIYYSQIVNDFQKGDIAEGYSVSREKKESFPLTVTSAQKNPTAFYLCASSQYPPGRGEDGYGYTFGSGTRLTVV.

V and J are TRBV5-1 and TRBJ1-5; TRBD1 might be the D (6 bases). The CDR3 loop spans 14 amino acids. V was clipped by 0 bases and J by 6 bases, with 10 bases between them. Germline values: CDR1 SGHRS, CDR2 YFSETQ. This CDR3 is CASSLVGGRQPQHF. CDR3 bases: TGCGCCAGCAGCTTGGTCGGGGGGCGTCAGCCCCAGCATTTT. The whole variable domain, remainder taken from reference TRBV5-1 and TRBJ1-5, is KAGVTQTPRYLIKTRGQQVTLSCSPISGHRSVSWYQQTPGQGLQFLFEYFSETQRNKGNFPGRFSGRQFSNSRSEMNVSTLELGDSALYLCASSLVGGRQPQHFGDGTRLSIL.

The CDR3 here is CASSPPTGVNEQYF. Written as DNA, the CDR3 is TGTGCCAGCTCACCACCGACAGGGGTGAACGAGCAGTACTTC. V and J are TRBV18 and TRBJ2-7; 8 bases map to TRBD1. V lost 0 bases to trimming and J lost 5 bases; unmatched junction nucleotides: 3. The CDR3 runs 14 residues. Germline lookup yields CDR1 KGHSH and CDR2 LQKENI.

This chain connects TRBV21-1 to TRBJ2-7; the table's D call, TRBD1, was not checked against the DNA. TRBV21-1 is reported as a pseudogene. There are 17 residues in the CDR3. This CDR3 is CASSHQTGALGDYEQYF. CDR3 coding DNA: TGTGCCAGCAGCCACCAGACAGGGGCCCTCGGGGACTACGAGCAGTACTTC.

This rearrangement joins TRBV19 to TRBJ1-5; D is undetermined. The CDR3 consists of 13 residues. V was shortened by 3 bases and J by 7 bases, with 10 bases between the two germline ends. CDR1 and CDR2 (germline): LNHDA, SQIVND (reference sequence). Here the CDR3 DNA reads TGTGCCAGTAGTATGTATCCCCGCCAGCCCCAGCATTTT. Its translation is CASSMYPRQPQHF.

This rearrangement joins TRBV27 to TRBJ2-7; D might be TRBD2 (5 bases). The V gene lost 0 bases and the J gene lost 6 bases, with 9 bases spanning the gap. In germline, CDR1 is MNHEY, CDR2 SMNVEV (reference sequence). The CDR3 has 13 amino acids. In DNA form, the CDR3 reads TGTGCCAGCAGTTTATCGAGAGGGATCGAGCAGTACTTC. It is translated as CASSLSRGIEQYF.

The genes are TRBV7-9 and TRBJ1-6; D is ambiguous. The CDR3 is 15 residues long. Germline V gene data show CDR1 as SEHNR and CDR2 as FQNEAQ (reference sequence). V was clipped by 4 bases and J by 4 bases, with 11 bases between them. CDR3 sequence (DNA): TGTGCCAGCAGCTCGCACGCTACTTATAATTCACCCCTCCACTTT. The encoded protein is CASSSHATYNSPLHF.

V usage is TRBV12-5 and J usage is TRBJ2-7; 11 nucleotides align to TRBD1. The CDR3 has 16 amino acids. Germline trimming cut 5 bases from V and 7 bases from J; bases unmatched to any gene: 13. The germline CDR1 and CDR2 sequences are LGHNT and FRNRAP. Here the CDR3 reads CASGQLTGTGGGEQYF. The CDR3 DNA sequence: TGTGCTAGTGGTCAACTTACCGGGACAGGGGGTGGTGAGCAGTACTTC.

This chain joins TRBV5-6 and TRBJ2-7; a possible D gene is TRBD2 (5 bases). Germline assignment: CDR1 SGHDT and CDR2 YYEEEE. Deletions cut 3 bases from V and 6 bases from J, with 7 bases between. This CDR3 is built from 11 residues. CDR3 region: CASSYGLEQYF. The CDR3 DNA is TGTGCCAGCAGCTACGGACTCGAGCAGTACTTC. Using reference TRBV5-6 and TRBJ2-7 for the parts outside the CDR3, the full variable domain is DAGVTQSPTHLIKTRGQQVTLRCSPKSGHDTVSWYQQALGQGPQFIFQYYEEEERQRGNFPDRFSGHQFPNYSSELNVNALLLGDSALYLCASSYGLEQYFGPGTRLTVT.

The J gene is TRBJ2-1, the V gene TRBV5-3, with D perhaps matching TRBD1 or TRBD2 (5 bases each). TRBV5-3 is marked as an open reading frame, function uncertain. This CDR3 region has 14 residues. With 2 bases removed from V and 5 bases from J, the gap between germline ends came to 11 bases. CDR3: CARSFRGPNNEQFF. The CDR3 DNA reads TGTGCCAGAAGCTTTAGGGGACCGAACAATGAGCAGTTCTTC.

V gene TRBV9 combines with J gene TRBJ2-5, with 7 bases that match TRBD2. The germline V gene encodes CDR1 SGDLS and CDR2 YYNGEE. The CDR3 spans 15 residues. V gave up 1 base and J gave up 5 bases; unmatched junction bases: 8. The CDR3 sequence: CASSVSPRGGETQYF. The CDR3 region has the DNA TGTGCCAGCAGCGTATCTCCACGGGGAGGGGAGACCCAGTACTTC.

The rearrangement joins TRBV5-4 to TRBJ1-1; a weak D match, TRBD1 (5 bases). CDR1 and CDR2 (germline): SGHNT, YYREEE (reference sequence). This CDR3 region has 15 residues. With 0 bases removed from V and 3 bases from J, the gap between germline ends came to 12 bases. The CDR3, as DNA: TGTGCCAGCAGCTTGGATTCGGGGGGGTACACTGAAGCTTTCTTT. Translated, it gives CASSLDSGGYTEAFF.